This TCR beta chain was sequenced in a study of blood T cell repertoires in COVID-19. This CDR3 is 14 amino acids long. Germline loops: CDR1 MNHNS, CDR2 SASEGT. The trim removed 3 bases at V and 6 bases at J, leaving 5 bases unmatched. Assay used: immunoSEQ multiplex PCR; TCRdb lists only in-frame clones, some missing. In the table there are roughly 250,000 clones, more than 70% of which are singletons. This rearrangement joins TRBV6-1 to TRBJ2-5; 9 bases line up with TRBD2. The origin of this receptor is a woman between 40 and 55 years old who had recovered from COVID-19. Sequenced input: peripheral blood. The CDR3 loop is CASSERGGLKTQYF. The CDR3 bases are TGTGCCAGCAGTGAGCGGGGGGGCTTGAAGACCCAGTACTTC.